This T cell receptor beta chain came from a study of T-cell memory formation after mild COVID-19. For the study at large: TCR clusters largely stayed donor specific.

Germline loops: CDR1 MDHEN, CDR2 SYDVKM. The J segment lost 5 bases and the V segment lost 4 bases, leaving 14 bases of the junction unmatched. This CDR3 has 17 amino acids. Study results and caveats: The pre-infection memory compartment contained some responding clones, suggesting cross-reactive memory joined. Clones contracting across day 15 to 85 had a balanced CD4/CD8 profile; later expanding clones leaned CD4+.

On this clonotype itself: The target antigen is unknown.

TCRdb itself ran the 5' RACE reads through MiXCR, one entry per CDR3 protein. The sample includes about 430,000 distinct CDR3 sequences, 20% to 25% of them seen just once. Sequenced: PBMCs or a T cell subset sorted from them (not recorded which). The chain joins TRBV28 to TRBJ2-3; TRBD2 matches 8 bases. The TCR comes from an adult woman who had mild COVID-19 (a few samples of this study predate the infection). Cell type and time point are not known. Here the CDR3 reads CASSSRGSGAGKDTQYF. DNA for the CDR3: TGTGCCAGCAGTTCCCGTGGTAGCGGGGCAGGGAAAGATACGCAGTATTTT.